Sequencing of this T cell receptor (beta chain) was carried out in a study of cytomegalovirus exposure and HLA in healthy donors. Both 60 Vbeta primers and 13 Jbeta primers went into the PCR. Study processing details: The count from a later analysis was some 76 million unique TCR beta chains, about 9.9 million of them shared. The table came from immunoSEQ multiplex PCR; TCRdb's copy has only in-frame clones and leaves some out. That table gives V, J and clone size, and the DNA gave D and trimming. The repertoire includes 100,000 to 150,000 clones, over 75% of them detected once, and 5.8% sits in the top ten. V was pared by 5 bases and J by 2 bases, with 2 bases of the junction left unmatched. Germline-derived CDR1 and CDR2 are MNHEY and SVGAGI. The CDR3 sequence is 14 residues long. Nominally healthy donors provided the samples, though records likely missed some immune exposures.

Sequenced: PBMCs. The gene calls are TRBV6-5 and TRBJ2-1; 8 bases are shared with TRBD1. The receptor's source is a man aged 18-30 years in good health and CMV-seropositive. The CDR3 loop reads CASSPGGPYNEQFF. DNA of the CDR3: TGTGCCAGCAGTCCAGGGGGCCCCTACAATGAGCAGTTCTTC.